In its sample, the clone carrying this T cell receptor (beta chain) was seen a few times. What it binds is unknown. The entry originates in a study of post-analysis software for immune sequencing data. Overall study results and limits: Batch-matched samples strongly co-clustered by F measure.

Every TCR beta cDNA library bore unique molecular identifiers. Once roughly 0.95 to 10 million T cells were used, some 500,000 cDNA molecules resulted. MiXCR, applied by TCRdb to the PCR reads, yields one record per CDR3 protein. This sample has roughly 620,000 distinct CDR3 sequences; 44% occur once, and the top ten carry 1.7%. Sequencing used blood. This TCR came from a girl aged 5-17 years with multiple sclerosis.

The CDR3 loop reads CASSQQSSGGLTDTQYF. The CDR3 DNA sequence: TGTGCCAGCAGCCAACAATCGTCAGGGGGCCTCACAGATACGCAGTATTTT. J is TRBJ2-3 and V is TRBV4-2; 8 bases fit TRBD1. J was trimmed by 2 bases and V by 2 bases; bases with no gene match: 9. This CDR3 is 17 amino acids long. The germline V gene has CDR1 LGHNA and CDR2 YNFKEQ.